This TCR beta chain was observed in a study of T cells in Graves' hyperthyroidism and ophthalmopathy. Study-level findings and limits: Most clonotypes expanded in thyroid above 0.001 were likewise present in blood.

Between the trimmed V and J ends, which lost 8 bases and 10 bases, there was a span of 17 bases. The CDR3 totals 12 residues. Germline CDR1 reads MGHDK; CDR2 reads SYGVNS. The study defined stable Graves' hyperthyroidism as no ophthalmopathy progression within 18 months. With regard to this clonotype: The antigen remains unidentified.

TCR beta CDR3 region amplification was performed from RNA transcripts. Researchers ran a first-round RT-PCR on the TCR CDR3 using the HTBI primer set. In TCRdb, the multiplex PCR reads were re-called with MiXCR into one record per CDR3 protein. The data contain roughly 580,000 distinct CDR3 sequences, approximately 44% of them singletons. V is TRBV25-1 and J is TRBJ1-1; D perhaps matches TRBD1 (5 bases). Sequencing used peripheral blood or thyroid tissue (not recorded which). The origin of this receptor is a young woman with Graves' hyperthyroidism. CDR3 in DNA: TGTGCCAGCCTCTCCGGGGCCCGGGCAGCTTTCTTT. This gives the protein CASLSGARAAFF.